This T cell receptor (beta chain) was captured in a study of chemoradiotherapy in HPV16-positive cancers. Produced via immunoSEQ multiplex PCR; TCRdb's table is partial and in-frame only. The table shows about 36,000 clones, with roughly 90% occurring only once. V lost 5 bases to trimming and J lost 0 bases, with 16 bases between them. The CDR3 length is 16 residues. Germline assignment: CDR1 GTSNPN and CDR2 SVGIG (reference sequence). V gene TRBV30 combines with J gene TRBJ2-2; unclear D gene. Source: blood, taken from a patient who underwent chemoradiotherapy. The sequence was obtained from a human donor with HPV-associated anogenital cancer. The CDR3 sequence is CAWGAAFSANTGELFF. The CDR3 coding sequence is TGTGCCTGGGGAGCCGCCTTCAGCGCGAACACCGGGGAGCTGTTTTTT.